These T cell receptor beta chains were read from a single sample in a study of cytomegalovirus exposure and HLA in healthy donors. The assay was immunoSEQ multiplex PCR, and TCRdb's table has in-frame clones only and misses some. This sample has about 150,000 clones; approximately 74% occur once, and the top ten carry 2.1%. What was sequenced was PBMCs. The receptors come from a young man in good health and CMV-seronegative. Each CDR3 is given with its conserved first and last residue. The order of the fields is J gene, D gene, V gene, clone size, CDR3 DNA, CDR3 protein. A D gene is named only where the DNA matches it firmly. Rows may omit the clone size; those that give it use once, few, many or a size class.

J: TRBJ2-5; D: TRBD2; V: TRBV27; size: NA; DNA: TGTGCCAGCAGTCCGCGGGGGCAAGAGACCCAGTACTTC; CDR3: CASSPRGQETQYF
J: TRBJ2-1; D: TRBD2; V: TRBV19; size: NA; DNA: TGTGCCAGTAGAACTAGCGGGGGGCCGCACAATGAGCAGTTCTTC; CDR3: CASRTSGGPHNEQFF
J: TRBJ1-3; D: TRBD1; V: TRBV9; size: NA; DNA: TGTGCCAGCAGCGTAGGCAGGGGGCCTGGAAACACCATATATTTT; CDR3: CASSVGRGPGNTIYF
J: TRBJ2-7; D: TRBD1; V: TRBV9; size: NA; DNA: TGTGCCAGCAGCCCCCGGCCGGGACAGGGAGCGTCCTACGAGCAGTACTTC; CDR3: CASSPRPGQGASYEQYF
J: TRBJ2-5; D: TRBD2; V: TRBV2; size: NA; DNA: TGTGCCAGCAGGACCGGGACTAGCGCTGAGACCCAGTACTTC; CDR3: CASRTGTSAETQYF
J: TRBJ1-1; D: NA; V: TRBV7-8; size: NA; DNA: TGTGCCAGCACCACAGGGAAGTCGACTGAAGCTTTCTTT; CDR3: CASTTGKSTEAFF
J: TRBJ2-2; D: TRBD1; V: TRBV9; size: NA; DNA: TGTGCCAGCAGCGTAGCGGCCCGAGGGGGCTACACCGGGGAGCTGTTTTTT; CDR3: CASSVAARGGYTGELFF
J: TRBJ1-1; D: TRBD1; V: TRBV6-1; size: NA; DNA: TGTGCCAGCAGTGAGACAGGGGCTAAGGAAGCTTTCTTT; CDR3: CASSETGAKEAFF
J: TRBJ2-5; D: TRBD1; V: TRBV5-1; size: few; DNA: TGCGCCAGCTCACAGGGGGCAAGAGAGACCCAGTACTTC; CDR3: CASSQGARETQYF
J: TRBJ1-2; D: NA; V: TRBV20-1; size: few; DNA: TGCAGTGGCGGGTCACTCGATGGCTACACCTTC; CDR3: CSGGSLDGYTF
J: TRBJ2-2; D: TRBD2; V: TRBV6-5; size: NA; DNA: TGTGCCAGCAAGGAAGCGGGGGGGCGCACCGGGGAGCTGTTTTTT; CDR3: CASKEAGGRTGELFF
J: TRBJ1-1; D: NA; V: TRBV28; size: few; DNA: TGTGCCAGCAGGAACAGGGTTCGGAACACTGAAGCTTTCTTT; CDR3: CASRNRVRNTEAFF
J: TRBJ1-1; D: NA; V: TRBV4-1; size: NA; DNA: TGCGCCAGCAGCCAAGAAAGGGGGACTGAAGCTTTCTTT; CDR3: CASSQERGTEAFF
J: TRBJ2-7; D: NA; V: TRBV5-1; size: NA; DNA: TGCGCCAGCAACGGGGGATCCTCCTACGAGCAGTACTTC; CDR3: CASNGGSSYEQYF
J: TRBJ2-7; D: TRBD1; V: TRBV29-1; size: NA; DNA: TGCAGCGTTTACAGGGGGCCCTACGAGCAGTACTTC; CDR3: CSVYRGPYEQYF
J: TRBJ2-2; D: NA; V: TRBV7-8; size: NA; DNA: TGTGCCAGCAGCTTAAATGAGGGGGCCGGGGAGCTGTTTTTT; CDR3: CASSLNEGAGELFF
J: TRBJ2-2; D: TRBD1; V: TRBV7-2; size: NA; DNA: TGTGCCAGCAGCTCCCTAGGGACAGTTGGCGGGGAGCTGTTTTTT; CDR3: CASSSLGTVGGELFF
J: TRBJ2-7; D: NA; V: TRBV1; size: NA; DNA: TGCACCAGCAGCCCACCTCCACGGGGGTTCCCCTTCGAGCAGTACTTC; CDR3: CTSSPPPRGFPFEQYF
J: TRBJ2-3; D: NA; V: TRBV4-3; size: once; DNA: TGCGCCAGCAGCACAGGGTTCACAGATACGCAGTATTTT; CDR3: CASSTGFTDTQYF
J: TRBJ2-2; D: TRBD1; V: TRBV14; size: NA; DNA: TGTGCCAGCAGCCCAGAGACAGGGGGGTCCGGGGAGCTGTTTTTT; CDR3: CASSPETGGSGELFF
J: TRBJ2-3; D: NA; V: TRBV6-5; size: NA; DNA: TGTGCCAGCAAGGGGGGGCGCACAGATACGCAGTATTTT; CDR3: CASKGGRTDTQYF
J: TRBJ1-1; D: TRBD1; V: TRBV6-1; size: NA; DNA: TGTGCCAGCAGCCGTACAGGGGGCGGTGAAGCTTTCTTT; CDR3: CASSRTGGGEAFF
J: TRBJ2-7; D: TRBD1; V: TRBV7-2; size: NA; DNA: TGTGCCAGCAGCGTCGGGACAGAATACTACGAGCAGTACTTC; CDR3: CASSVGTEYYEQYF
J: TRBJ2-7; D: NA; V: TRBV10-3; size: NA; DNA: TGTGCCATCAGTGAGGTCCTTTTTGAGGGCGAGCAGTACTTC; CDR3: CAISEVLFEGEQYF
J: TRBJ1-5; D: NA; V: TRBV28; size: NA; DNA: TGTGCCAGCAGTTTAGTCAGGGGAGGCAATCAGCCCCAGCATTTT; CDR3: CASSLVRGGNQPQHF
J: TRBJ1-6; D: NA; V: TRBV23-1; size: NA; DNA: TGCGCCAGCAGTCACCGTAGACGGGGCTATAATTCACCCCTCCACTTT; CDR3: CASSHRRRGYNSPLHF
J: TRBJ2-3; D: TRBD2; V: TRBV28; size: NA; DNA: TGTGCCAGCAGTATAACTAGCGGGGGGCCAACAGATACGCAGTATTTT; CDR3: CASSITSGGPTDTQYF
J: TRBJ1-3; D: NA; V: TRBV15; size: NA; DNA: TGTGCCACCAGCCCGGGGGTATATGGAAACACCATATATTTT; CDR3: CATSPGVYGNTIYF
J: TRBJ2-2; D: NA; V: TRBV28; size: NA; DNA: TGTGCCAGCAGTTTAAGGCAGGGGTACACCGGGGAGCTGTTTTTT; CDR3: CASSLRQGYTGELFF
J: TRBJ2-3; D: TRBD1; V: TRBV2; size: NA; DNA: TGTGCCAGCAGTGGTGACAGGGGGCGCACAGATACGCAGTATTTT; CDR3: CASSGDRGRTDTQYF
J: TRBJ1-2; D: NA; V: TRBV5-6; size: NA; DNA: TGTGCCAGCAGCTTGGGACGCAGGGTCTTTAACTATGGCTACACCTTC; CDR3: CASSLGRRVFNYGYTF
J: TRBJ1-2; D: TRBD1; V: TRBV4-3; size: NA; DNA: TGCGCCAGCAGCCAAGATGGACAGGGGGGGAGTGGCTACACCTTC; CDR3: CASSQDGQGGSGYTF
J: TRBJ2-5; D: TRBD2; V: TRBV28; size: NA; DNA: TGTGCCAGCAGTTCTCAAGCGGGGGTGGAGACCCAGTACTTC; CDR3: CASSSQAGVETQYF
J: TRBJ2-5; D: TRBD1; V: TRBV7-2; size: NA; DNA: TGTGCCAGCAGCCCGGGTACAGGGGTTGGGACCCAGTACTTC; CDR3: CASSPGTGVGTQYF
J: TRBJ1-2; D: NA; V: TRBV7-2; size: NA; DNA: TGTGCCAGCACGGGGGAAATTTATGGCTACACCTTC; CDR3: CASTGEIYGYTF
J: TRBJ1-2; D: NA; V: TRBV5-5; size: NA; DNA: TGTGCCAGCAGCTTGGCGGTGTCGGATGGCTACACCTTC; CDR3: CASSLAVSDGYTF
J: TRBJ2-3; D: NA; V: TRBV20-1; size: NA; DNA: TGCAGTGCTAGGTATCCCGATACGCAGTATTTT; CDR3: CSARYPDTQYF
J: TRBJ2-3; D: TRBD1; V: TRBV11-1; size: few; DNA: TGTGCCAGCAGGCCTGACAGGGGAACAGATACGCAGTATTTT; CDR3: CASRPDRGTDTQYF
J: TRBJ1-5; D: NA; V: TRBV19; size: NA; DNA: TGTGCCAGTAGCTCACGAGGGAAGGGTTACCAGCCCCAGCATTTT; CDR3: CASSSRGKGYQPQHF
J: TRBJ1-5; D: TRBD1; V: TRBV28; size: NA; DNA: TGTGCCAGCAGTGCGACAGGGCCCTTATATCAGCCCCAGCATTTT; CDR3: CASSATGPLYQPQHF
J: TRBJ1-2; D: NA; V: TRBV28; size: few; DNA: TGTGCCAGCAGTTTAGTGGACACCCCCATCTATGGCTACACCTTC; CDR3: CASSLVDTPIYGYTF
J: TRBJ1-2; D: TRBD1; V: TRBV6-5; size: few; DNA: TGTGCCAGCAGGTCCATTGCAGGGGGCCTTGGCTACACCTTC; CDR3: CASRSIAGGLGYTF
J: TRBJ2-7; D: NA; V: TRBV19; size: NA; DNA: TGTGCCAGTAGTATGTTCCAGGGACAAGAGCAGTACTTC; CDR3: CASSMFQGQEQYF
J: TRBJ2-1; D: TRBD1; V: TRBV28; size: NA; DNA: TGTGCCAGCGGGTCTACCGGGACAGGGGTCAATGAGCAGTTCTTC; CDR3: CASGSTGTGVNEQFF
J: TRBJ1-4; D: TRBD1; V: TRBV10-1; size: NA; DNA: TGCGCCAGCAGTGAGTCGACAGGGGAAGTTCTTAAGGGGCGGGAAAAACTGTTTTTT; CDR3: CASSESTGEVLKGREKLFF
J: TRBJ1-1; D: TRBD1; V: TRBV19; size: NA; DNA: TGTGCCAGTAGTATAATAGGACAGGGAGGCACTGAAGCTTTCTTT; CDR3: CASSIIGQGGTEAFF